A selection of T cell receptor beta chains follows, all from one sample in a study of blood T cell repertoires in COVID-19. The method was immunoSEQ multiplex PCR; TCRdb's version includes in-frame clones alone and lacks a portion of them. The table includes some 240,000 clones, 80% detected once. Sequenced: peripheral blood. These receptors all come from a woman in her 70s with acute or convalescent COVID-19. The CDR3 runs from the conserved cysteine through the conserved F or W. A D gene is named only where the DNA matches it firmly. Only some rows state a clone size, as once, few, many or a class for expanded clones.

size,V,J,D,DNA,CDR3
-,TRBV24-1,TRBJ1-1,-,TGTGCCACCCAAGAGGGCACTGAAGCTTTCTTT,CATQEGTEAFF
few,TRBV30,TRBJ1-2,TRBD1,TGTGCCTGGAGTGTCGGGACAGATAACTATGGCTACACCTTC,CAWSVGTDNYGYTF
-,TRBV4-2,TRBJ2-2,-,TGTGCCAGCAGCCAAGTCGGCGGGGCGAACACCGGGGAGCTGTTTTTT,CASSQVGGANTGELFF
-,TRBV24-1,TRBJ1-2,TRBD1,TGTGCCACCGCTAAGGGACAGGGTGTAGCCCTATCTGGCTACACCTTC,CATAKGQGVALSGYTF
-,TRBV24-1,TRBJ1-5,-,TGTGCCACTGGCTCTACCACCGACCAGGCCCAGCATTTT,CATGSTTDQAQHF
once,TRBV7-2,TRBJ2-7,-,TGTGCCAGCAGCTTTCACGGGGGTTTTAACGAGCAGTACTTC,CASSFHGGFNEQYF
-,TRBV30,TRBJ2-1,TRBD1,TGTGCCTGGAGGGCGAACAGGGGGCGTCCGGTACACGATGAGCAGTTCTTC,CAWRANRGRPVHDEQFF
once,TRBV5-1,TRBJ2-5,-,TGCGCCAGCAGCTTGGAGCCAGGGTATGAGACCCAGTACTTC,CASSLEPGYETQYF
-,TRBV7-3,TRBJ2-5,TRBD1,TGTGCCAGCAGCTCGGGACAGTCTCCAGAGACCCAGTACTTC,CASSSGQSPETQYF
-,TRBV7-8,TRBJ1-6,TRBD1,TGTGCCAGCAGCCCCGGGACAGGAGTCTCACCCCTCCACTTT,CASSPGTGVSPLHF
-,TRBV7-8,TRBJ1-3,TRBD1,TGTGCCAGCAGCTGGACTAAGGACAGGGCTGGAAACACCATATATTTT,CASSWTKDRAGNTIYF
-,TRBV11-2,TRBJ2-7,-,TGTGCCAGCAGCCGATTTGCGACGACAGACGAGCAGTACTTC,CASSRFATTDEQYF
-,TRBV15,TRBJ2-7,TRBD1,TGTGCCACCAGCGGGACAGGGAACGAGCAGTACTTC,CATSGTGNEQYF
-,TRBV25-1,TRBJ2-1,TRBD1,TGTGCCAGCTCCCTGACAGGGGGAAATGAGCAGTTCTTC,CASSLTGGNEQFF
-,TRBV21-1,TRBJ2-3,-,TGTGCCAGCAGCAAAAGGGGGTCTAGCGGGGGGCTTCCCTCTACGCAGTATTTT,CASSKRGSSGGLPSTQYF
-,TRBV14,TRBJ1-1,TRBD1,TGTGCCAGCAGCCCCCAACAGGGGACTGAAGCTTTCTTT,CASSPQQGTEAFF
-,TRBV4-3,TRBJ2-6,-,TGCGCCAGCAGCCAAGGAGTGTCTGGGGCCAACGTCCTGACTTTC,CASSQGVSGANVLTF
-,TRBV20-1,TRBJ2-1,-,TGCAGTGCTAGTGCGGGTGAGCAGTTCTTC,CSASAGEQFF
-,TRBV5-1,TRBJ2-5,-,TGCGCCAGCAGTGTGGCGAGGGAGACCCAGTACTTC,CASSVARETQYF
-,TRBV11-3,TRBJ1-1,-,TGTGCCAGCAGCTTAGGGCCAGGGAAGAACACTGAAGCTTTCTTT,CASSLGPGKNTEAFF
-,TRBV4-3,TRBJ2-5,-,TGCGCCAGCAGCCGGCAGGTACAAGAGACCCAGTACTTC,CASSRQVQETQYF
-,TRBV27,TRBJ2-2,TRBD2,TGTGCCACCTTCGGGGGGTTCACCGGGGAGCTGTTTTTT,CATFGGFTGELFF
-,TRBV28,TRBJ1-5,-,TGTGCCATCGGGGGAGGGACAAAGAATCAGCCCCAGCATTTT,CAIGGGTKNQPQHF
-,TRBV7-8,TRBJ1-6,-,TGTGCCAGCAGTCCAGACGGCAGATCAGGGAACTCACCCCTCCACTTT,CASSPDGRSGNSPLHF
-,TRBV7-3,TRBJ2-3,-,TGTGCCAGCAGCTTACTAGAACCCCAGAGGCAGTATTTT,CASSLLEPQRQYF
-,TRBV7-2,TRBJ1-3,-,TGTGCCAGCAGTCAACAGGGACCTTCTGGAAACACCATATATTTT,CASSQQGPSGNTIYF
once,TRBV21-1,TRBJ1-2,-,TGTGCCAGCAGCTCCCGGGAGGGGGACAGGGGGCGTTATGACTATGGCTACACCTTC,CASSSREGDRGRYDYGYTF
-,TRBV5-8,TRBJ2-3,TRBD2,TGTGCCAGCAACATCCGGGGGGGCACAGATACGCAGTATTTT,CASNIRGGTDTQYF
-,TRBV28,TRBJ1-6,-,TGTGCCAGCAGCCCCCCTGGCAGTTATAATTCACCCCTCCACTTT,CASSPPGSYNSPLHF
-,TRBV6-5,TRBJ2-1,-,TGTGCCAGCAGTTACGGGAGTTTCTACAATGAGCAGTTCTTC,CASSYGSFYNEQFF
few,TRBV30,TRBJ2-7,-,TGTGCCTGGAGTCCCTTGGACAGACCTTACGAGCAGTACTTC,CAWSPLDRPYEQYF
-,TRBV7-3,TRBJ2-3,-,TGTGCCAGCAGCTTAACGGCGGGGGCGGGCACAGATACGCAGTATTTT,CASSLTAGAGTDTQYF
-,TRBV5-6,TRBJ2-7,TRBD2,TGTGCCAGCAGCTCCCGGACTAGCGGTCGCTCCTACGAGCAGTACTTC,CASSSRTSGRSYEQYF
-,TRBV2,TRBJ2-1,TRBD2,TGTGCCGGGTACGGGGGGGCGACGGGACACAATGAGCAGTTCTTC,CAGYGGATGHNEQFF
-,TRBV5-1,TRBJ1-1,TRBD1,TGCGCCAGCAGCTCACCCCGGGACAGGACCCGCTTCGGACCTAAAAACACTGAAGCTTTCTTT,CASSSPRDRTRFGPKNTEAFF
few,TRBV5-1,TRBJ2-5,-,TGCGCCAGCAGCTTGAGTGGGGGGACTCAAGAGACCCAGTACTTC,CASSLSGGTQETQYF
-,TRBV2,TRBJ2-3,-,TGTGCCAGTCGCTACCTGGGCAGCACAGATACGCAGTATTTT,CASRYLGSTDTQYF
-,TRBV23-1,TRBJ2-7,TRBD1,TGCGCCAGCAGTCAAGTTCCCACCGATGGACAGGGAAACGGTCTCGACTGGTACGAGCAGTACTTC,CASSQVPTDGQGNGLDWYEQYF
-,TRBV11-2,TRBJ2-7,-,TGTGCCAGCAGCCGCGGACAGCAAACCTACGAGCAGTACTTC,CASSRGQQTYEQYF
once,TRBV15,TRBJ1-5,TRBD1,TGTGCCACCAGCAGAACAGGGGGTCAGCCCCAGCATTTT,CATSRTGGQPQHF
-,TRBV5-6,TRBJ2-5,-,TGTGCCAGCAGCACCAGGGTAGAGACCCAGTACTTC,CASSTRVETQYF
-,TRBV6-2/TRBV6-3,TRBJ1-2,TRBD1,TGTGCCAGCAGTTCCGGGACAGGGAAAGGCTACACCTTC,CASSSGTGKGYTF
-,TRBV6-2/TRBV6-3,TRBJ1-6,-,TGTGCCAGCAGCAAAACGGGGGAAAATTCACCCCTCCACTTT,CASSKTGENSPLHF
-,TRBV12-3/TRBV12-4,TRBJ1-1,TRBD1,TGTGCCAGCAGTAGACAGGGGAGCACTGAAGCTTTCTTT,CASSRQGSTEAFF
once,TRBV7-3,TRBJ2-5,TRBD2,TGTGCCAGCAGCCCTCGTGGGGCGGGGGGGCTGGAGACCCAGTACTTC,CASSPRGAGGLETQYF
-,TRBV4-2,TRBJ2-3,TRBD2,TGTGCCAGCAGCCAAGAAGCTAGCGGGGGGCCCGCCACAGATACGCAGTATTTT,CASSQEASGGPATDTQYF